This entry is about one TCR beta chain. As yet, its antigen is unknown. Reverse transcribing all isolated RNA meant expressed TCRB transcripts were sequenced. The data were produced by immunoSEQ multiplex PCR, yet TCRdb's version contains in-frame clones alone and is incomplete. Of 200,000 to 250,000 clones detected, around a quarter appear once; the ten largest clones hold around 4%. Cell sorting via CD45RO/CCR7/CD25/CD127/CD95/CD27 was performed to obtain CD4+ naive, central memory, regulatory and stem cell-like memory cells. This specimen belongs to a study of beta chain features in type 1 diabetes. Study-wide results and caveats: Naive, central memory and Treg TCRB repertoires seemed to resemble each other more closely in patients than they did in healthy donors. Since sequencing was performed on cDNA, cells with high TCR expression could be over-represented.

There are 15 residues in the CDR3. Germline trimming cut 3 bases from V and 2 bases from J; bases unmatched to any gene: 7. Germline CDR1 SGHAT, CDR2 FQNNGV. V is TRBV11-2 and J is TRBJ2-7, with 7 positions matching TRBD1. The sample taken for sequencing was central memory CD4+ T cells from blood. The source is a man aged 30 to 45 in good health. The CDR3 nucleotides read TGTGCCAGCAGCTTCGTAGGGGGCGATCCCTACGAGCAGTACTTC. Its translation: CASSFVGGDPYEQYF.